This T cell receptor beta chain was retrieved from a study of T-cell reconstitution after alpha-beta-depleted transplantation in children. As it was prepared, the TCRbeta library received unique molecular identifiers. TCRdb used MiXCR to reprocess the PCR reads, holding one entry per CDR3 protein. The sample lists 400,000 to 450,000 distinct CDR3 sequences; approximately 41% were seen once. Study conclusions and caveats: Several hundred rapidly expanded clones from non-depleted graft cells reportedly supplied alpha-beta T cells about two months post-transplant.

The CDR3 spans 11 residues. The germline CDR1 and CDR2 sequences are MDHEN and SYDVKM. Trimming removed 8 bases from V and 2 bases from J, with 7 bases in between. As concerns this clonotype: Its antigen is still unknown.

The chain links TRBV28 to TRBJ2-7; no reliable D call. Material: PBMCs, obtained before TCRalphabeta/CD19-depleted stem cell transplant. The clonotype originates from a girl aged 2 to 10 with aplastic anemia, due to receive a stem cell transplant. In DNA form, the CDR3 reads TGTGCCAGCGGTAGAGCCTACGAGCAGTACTTC. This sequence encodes CASGRAYEQYF. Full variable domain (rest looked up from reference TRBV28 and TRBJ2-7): DVKVTQSSRYLVKRTGEKVFLECVQDMDHENMFWYRQDPGLGLRLIYFSYDVKMKEKGDIPEGYSVSREKKERFSLILESASTNQTSMYLCASGRAYEQYFGPGTRLTVT.